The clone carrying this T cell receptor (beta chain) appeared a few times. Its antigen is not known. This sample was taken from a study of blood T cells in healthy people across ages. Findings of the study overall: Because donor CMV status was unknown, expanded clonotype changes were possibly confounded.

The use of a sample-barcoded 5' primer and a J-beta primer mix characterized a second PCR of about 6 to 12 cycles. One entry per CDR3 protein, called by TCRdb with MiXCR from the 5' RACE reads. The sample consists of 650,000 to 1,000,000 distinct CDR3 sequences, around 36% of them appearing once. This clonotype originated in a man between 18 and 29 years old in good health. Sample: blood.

In DNA form, the CDR3 reads TGTGCCAGCAGCCAAGACGGGACGGCGGGCACCGGGGAGCTGTTTTTT. Protein sequence: CASSQDGTAGTGELFF. The rearrangement uses TRBV4-2 and TRBJ2-2; D may correspond to TRBD1 or TRBD2 (5 bases each). The CDR3 runs 16 residues. Germline-derived CDR1 and CDR2 are LGHNA and YNFKEQ. Trimming removed 0 bases from V and 4 bases from J, with 12 bases in between.